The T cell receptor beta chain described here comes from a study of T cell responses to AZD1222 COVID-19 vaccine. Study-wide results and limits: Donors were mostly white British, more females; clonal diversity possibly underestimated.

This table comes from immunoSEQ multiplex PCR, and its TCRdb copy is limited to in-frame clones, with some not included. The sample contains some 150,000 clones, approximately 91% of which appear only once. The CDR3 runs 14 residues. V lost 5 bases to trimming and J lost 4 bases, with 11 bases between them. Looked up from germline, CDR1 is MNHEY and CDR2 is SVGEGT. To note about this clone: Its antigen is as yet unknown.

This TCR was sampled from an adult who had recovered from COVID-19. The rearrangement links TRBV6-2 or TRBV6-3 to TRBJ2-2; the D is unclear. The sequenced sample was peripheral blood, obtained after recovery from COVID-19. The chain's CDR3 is CASSGSGATGELFF. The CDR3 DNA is TGTGCCAGCAGTGGATCAGGAGCCACCGGGGAGCTGTTTTTT.